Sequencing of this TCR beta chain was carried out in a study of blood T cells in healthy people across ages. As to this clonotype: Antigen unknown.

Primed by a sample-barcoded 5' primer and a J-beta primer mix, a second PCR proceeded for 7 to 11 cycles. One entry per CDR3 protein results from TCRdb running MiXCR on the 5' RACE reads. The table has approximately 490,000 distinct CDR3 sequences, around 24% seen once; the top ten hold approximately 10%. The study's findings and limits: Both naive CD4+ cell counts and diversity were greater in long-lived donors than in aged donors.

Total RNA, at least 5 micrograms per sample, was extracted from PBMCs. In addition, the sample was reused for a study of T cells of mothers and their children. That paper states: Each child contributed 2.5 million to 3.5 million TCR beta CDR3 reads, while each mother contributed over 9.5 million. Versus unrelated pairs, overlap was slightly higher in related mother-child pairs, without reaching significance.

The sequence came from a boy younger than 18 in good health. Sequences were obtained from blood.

The CDR3 bases are TGTGCCAGCAGTTTAGCGCTGGGGGGCGCAACCTCCGAGCAGTACTTC. This codes for CASSLALGGATSEQYF. V gene TRBV12-3 or TRBV12-4 combines with J gene TRBJ2-7, with D possibly being TRBD1 or TRBD2 (6 bases each). There are 16 residues in the CDR3. Trimming cost V 0 bases and J 6 bases, with 18 bases left between them.